The T cell receptor beta chain described here comes from a study of shared clonotypes between healthy human individuals. Naive CD8 cells comprised CD45RO-negative, CCR7-positively selected cells, excluding terminally differentiated effector memory CD45RA+ cells. Losses at the gene ends were 4 bases for V and 3 bases for J; bases not matched to a gene: 5. The CDR3 is made up of 14 amino acids. Germline V CDR1 and CDR2: SGDLS, YYNGEE. TCRdb keeps only in-frame clones here, not all; method: immunoSEQ multiplex PCR. The table lists about 2.1 million clones, 80% to 95% of them singletons. The sequenced sample was naive CD8+ T cells from PBMCs. This sequence originates from a man aged 18 to 29 in good health. Some clones in this sample may be carry-over from other donors' samples. The chain has TRBV9 and TRBJ2-7; TRBD2 aligns across 9 bases. The CDR3 nucleotides read TGTGCCAGCAGCCGGGCGGGAGGGGACTACGAGCAGTACTTC. Amino acid sequence: CASSRAGGDYEQYF.